Below, 5 T cell receptor beta chains from the same sample are listed, as sequenced in a study of T cells in Graves' hyperthyroidism and ophthalmopathy. RNA transcripts served as the template for amplifying TCR beta CDR3 regions. The HTBI primer set was used in a first-round RT-PCR of the TCR CDR3. MiXCR, applied by TCRdb to the multiplex PCR reads, yields one record per CDR3 protein. The repertoire holds hundreds of thousands of distinct CDR3 sequences, more than 12% seen once, with approximately 29% in the top ten. Material for sequencing was blood. Every receptor here comes from a woman aged 25-40 years with Graves' hyperthyroidism.

The V gene is TRBV7-9, the J gene TRBJ1-2; unclear D gene. CDR1 SEHNR and CDR2 FQNEAQ come from the germline V gene (reference sequence). CDR3 size: 13 residues. V lost 2 bases to trimming and J lost 8 bases, with 12 bases between them. DNA of the CDR3: TGTGCCAGCAGCTTAATCGCCCGTGGAGGCTACACCTTC. It codes for CASSLIARGGYTF.

In its sample, this clonotype was seen many times. The V and J genes are TRBV25-1 and TRBJ2-3; 9 nucleotides align to TRBD2. This CDR3 is built from 17 residues. CDR1 and CDR2 from the germline V gene are MGHDK and SYGVNS. V trimming: 8 bases; J trimming: 1 base; junction bases outside the gene matches: 13. CDR3 in DNA: TGTGCCAGCGGTCCAGCCGCGGGAGGGCTACGCACAGATACGCAGTATTTT. Translating it yields CASGPAAGGLRTDTQYF.

This clonotype was observed a few times. The CDR3 reads CASSQSGGGYNEQFF. The DNA for the CDR3 is TGTGCCAGCAGCCAAAGCGGGGGGGGGTACAATGAGCAGTTCTTC. The gene calls are TRBV6-2 or TRBV6-3 and TRBJ2-1; 10 nucleotides agree with TRBD2. V shed 6 bases and J 4 bases; nucleotides not matched to a gene: 6. The CDR3 loop spans 15 amino acids. From germline, CDR1 is MNHEY and CDR2 SVGEGT.

There are a few counts of this clonotype. This chain joins TRBV29-1 and TRBJ2-2; the match to TRBD2 covers 8 bases. Germline V CDR1 and CDR2: SQVTM, ANQGSEA. The CDR3 totals 14 residues. The junction had 5 bases not matched to a gene; V was cut back by 5 bases and J by 3 bases. The CDR3 nucleotides read TGCAGCGTTTGGCTAGCGGGTTACACCGGGGAGCTGTTTTTT. This translates into CSVWLAGYTGELFF.

This clonotype was found once. The rearrangement uses TRBV7-9 and TRBJ2-1, with D perhaps matching TRBD1 or TRBD2 (5 bases each). Germline loops: CDR1 SEHNR, CDR2 FQNEAQ (reference sequence). The CDR3 is made up of 16 amino acids. V shed 5 bases and J shed 2 bases, with 16 bases lying between them. CDR3 loop: CASSPRAGNTYNEQFF. In DNA form, the CDR3 reads TGTGCCAGCAGCCCCAGGGCGGGTAATACCTACAATGAGCAGTTCTTC. Using reference TRBV7-9 and TRBJ2-1 for the parts outside the CDR3, the full variable domain is DTGVSQNPRHKITKRGQNVTFRCDPISEHNRLYWYRQTLGQGPEFLTYFQNEAQLEKSRLLSDRFSAERPKGSFSTLEIQRTEQGDSAMYLCASSPRAGNTYNEQFFGPGTRLTVL.